This TCR beta chain was sequenced during a study of blood T cell repertoires in COVID-19. Looking at the study overall: Researchers got acute and convalescent COVID-19 samples from the United States, Italy and Spain. PBMCs, B-cell-depleted T cells, or T cells provided the cDNA or gDNA that made up the material.

Methods used by the authors: Amplification of reference gene primers was used by the study to estimate nucleated cell counts. Clones were read by immunoSEQ multiplex PCR, and TCRdb kept only the in-frame ones, dropping some. V and J calls and clone size follow that table, whereas D and trimming were derived from the DNA. The repertoire holds around 320,000 clones, with around 88% as singletons. The germline CDR1 and CDR2 sequences are MNHNY and SVGAGI (reference sequence). The CDR3 consists of 13 residues. Trimming removed 1 base at V and 5 bases at J, with 8 bases between. The sequenced material came from peripheral blood. The receptor's source is a woman under 40 who had recovered from COVID-19. The chain is built from TRBV6-6 and TRBJ2-5; D perhaps matches TRBD2 (5 bases). The CDR3 reads CASSYFGEETQYF. As DNA, the CDR3 is TGTGCCAGCAGTTACTTCGGGGAGGAGACCCAGTACTTC.